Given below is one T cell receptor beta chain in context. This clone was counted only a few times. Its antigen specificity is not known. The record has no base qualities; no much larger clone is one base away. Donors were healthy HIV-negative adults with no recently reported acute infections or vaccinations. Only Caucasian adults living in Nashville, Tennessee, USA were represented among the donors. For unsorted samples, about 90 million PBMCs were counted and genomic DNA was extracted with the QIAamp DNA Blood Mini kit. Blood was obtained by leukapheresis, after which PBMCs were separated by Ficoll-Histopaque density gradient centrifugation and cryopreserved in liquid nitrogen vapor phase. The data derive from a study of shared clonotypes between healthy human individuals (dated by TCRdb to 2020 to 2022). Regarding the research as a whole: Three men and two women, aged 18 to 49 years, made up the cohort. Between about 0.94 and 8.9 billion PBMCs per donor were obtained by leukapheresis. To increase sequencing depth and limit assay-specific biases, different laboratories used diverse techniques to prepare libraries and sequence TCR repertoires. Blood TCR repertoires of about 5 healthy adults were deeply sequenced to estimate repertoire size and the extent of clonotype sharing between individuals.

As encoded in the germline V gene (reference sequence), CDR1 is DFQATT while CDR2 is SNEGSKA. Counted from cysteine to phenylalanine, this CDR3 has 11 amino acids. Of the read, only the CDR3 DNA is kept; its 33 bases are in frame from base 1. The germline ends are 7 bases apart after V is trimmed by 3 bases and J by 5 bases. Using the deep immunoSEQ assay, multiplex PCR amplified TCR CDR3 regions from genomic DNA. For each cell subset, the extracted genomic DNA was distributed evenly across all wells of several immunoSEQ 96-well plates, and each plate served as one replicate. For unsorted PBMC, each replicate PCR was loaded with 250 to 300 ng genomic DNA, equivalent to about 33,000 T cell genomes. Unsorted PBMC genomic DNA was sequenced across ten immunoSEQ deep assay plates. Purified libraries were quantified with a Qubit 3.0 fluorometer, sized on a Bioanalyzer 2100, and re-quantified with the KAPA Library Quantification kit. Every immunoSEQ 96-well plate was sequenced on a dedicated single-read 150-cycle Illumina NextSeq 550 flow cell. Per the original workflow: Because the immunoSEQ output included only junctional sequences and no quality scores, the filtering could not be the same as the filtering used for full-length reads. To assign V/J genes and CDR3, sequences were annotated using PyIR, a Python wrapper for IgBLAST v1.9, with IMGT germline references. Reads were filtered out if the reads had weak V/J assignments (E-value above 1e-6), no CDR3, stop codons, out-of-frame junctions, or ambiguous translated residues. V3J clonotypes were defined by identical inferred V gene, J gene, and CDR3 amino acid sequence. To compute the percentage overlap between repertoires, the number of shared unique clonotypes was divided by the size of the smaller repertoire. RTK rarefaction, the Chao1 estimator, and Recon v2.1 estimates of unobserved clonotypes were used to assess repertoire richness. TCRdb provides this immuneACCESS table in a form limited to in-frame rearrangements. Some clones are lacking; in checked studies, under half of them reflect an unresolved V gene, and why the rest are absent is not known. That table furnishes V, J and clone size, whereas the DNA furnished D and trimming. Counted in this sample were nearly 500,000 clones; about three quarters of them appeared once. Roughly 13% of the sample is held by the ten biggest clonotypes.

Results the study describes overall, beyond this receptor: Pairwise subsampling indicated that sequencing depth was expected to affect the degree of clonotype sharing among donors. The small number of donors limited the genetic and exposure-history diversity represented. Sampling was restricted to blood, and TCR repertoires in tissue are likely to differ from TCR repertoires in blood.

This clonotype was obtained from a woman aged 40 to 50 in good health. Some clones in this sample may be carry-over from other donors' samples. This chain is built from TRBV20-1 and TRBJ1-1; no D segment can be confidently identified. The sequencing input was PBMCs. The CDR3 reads CSARGLTEAFF. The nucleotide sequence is TGCAGTGCTAGGGGATTGACTGAAGCTTTCTTT.